The present T cell receptor beta chain was sequenced within a study of shared clonotypes between healthy human individuals. Study overall: Per donor, CD8 memory used one plate, CD8 naive used two, CD4 memory used three and CD4 naive used three.

Naive CD8 cells, CD45RO-negative and positively selected for CCR7, excluded terminally differentiated effector memory CD45RA+ cells. This CDR3 is built from 14 residues. Deletions cut 6 bases from V and 7 bases from J, with 19 bases between. Per germline, CDR1 MNHEY and CDR2 SVGAGI. As concerns this clone: The antigen remains unidentified.

Original processing notes: From ImmunoSEQ came sequences covering only the junction and carrying no quality scores, so filtering differed. Assay used: immunoSEQ multiplex PCR; TCRdb lists only in-frame clones, some missing. That table supplies the V and J calls and clone size; D and trimming were determined from the DNA. The table includes around 2.1 million clones, about 93% detected once. Study observations and caveats: Despite large depth, rarefaction showed incomplete sorted-subset sequencing. Investigators expected sequencing depth to affect clonotype sharing among donors.

V is TRBV6-5 and J is TRBJ2-7, with unresolved D. The TCR was taken from a man aged 18 to 30 in good health. Some clones in this sample may be carry-over from other donors' samples. Material for sequencing was naive CD8+ T cells from PBMCs. The CDR3 loop reads CASSTVPEVNEQYF. The CDR3 DNA is TGTGCCAGCAGCACCGTCCCTGAAGTAAATGAGCAGTACTTC.